This T cell receptor beta chain was captured by sequencing in a study of control samples from healthy donors and cancer patients. From germline, CDR1 is LNHNV and CDR2 YYDKDF (reference sequence). V gave up 3 bases and J gave up 4 bases, with 9 bases separating them. This CDR3 contains 13 residues. Assay used: immunoSEQ multiplex PCR; TCRdb lists only in-frame clones, some missing. The sample lists over 200,000 clones; over 70% were seen once. This clone showed up just a few times. The rearrangement joins TRBV15 to TRBJ1-1, with D maybe TRBD1 (5 bases). The TCR sequence derives from a woman in her sixties or seventies with lung cancer. Sequenced: PBMCs. CDR3 coding DNA: TGTGCCACCAGCAGTGTGCAGGGCACTGAAGCTTTCTTT. Protein sequence: CATSSVQGTEAFF.